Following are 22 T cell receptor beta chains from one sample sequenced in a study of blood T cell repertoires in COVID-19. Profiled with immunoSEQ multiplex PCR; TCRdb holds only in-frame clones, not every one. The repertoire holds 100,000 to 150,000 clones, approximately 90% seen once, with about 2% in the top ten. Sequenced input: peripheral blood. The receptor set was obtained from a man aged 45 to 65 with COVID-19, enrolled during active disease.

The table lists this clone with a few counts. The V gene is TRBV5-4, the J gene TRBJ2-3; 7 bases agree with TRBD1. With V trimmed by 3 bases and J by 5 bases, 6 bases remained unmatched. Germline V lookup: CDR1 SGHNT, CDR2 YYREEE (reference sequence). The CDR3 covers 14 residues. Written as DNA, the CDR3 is TGTGCCAGCAGCTCCTCACAGGGGTTAGATACGCAGTATTTT. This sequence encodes CASSSSQGLDTQYF.

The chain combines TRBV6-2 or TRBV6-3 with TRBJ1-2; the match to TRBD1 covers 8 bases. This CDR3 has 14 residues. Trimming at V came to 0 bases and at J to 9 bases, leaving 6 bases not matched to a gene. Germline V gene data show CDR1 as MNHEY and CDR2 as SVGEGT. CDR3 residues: CASSYSGDRGSYTF. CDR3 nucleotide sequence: TGTGCCAGCAGTTACTCCGGAGACAGGGGAAGCTACACCTTC.

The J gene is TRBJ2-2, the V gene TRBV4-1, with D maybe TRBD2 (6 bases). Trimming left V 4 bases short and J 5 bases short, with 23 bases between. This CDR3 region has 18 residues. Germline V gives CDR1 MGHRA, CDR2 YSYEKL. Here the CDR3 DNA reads TGCGCCAGCAGCCCCCGGGGAAGGAGGGATAGGGGTACCGGGGAGCTGTTTTTT. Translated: CASSPRGRRDRGTGELFF.

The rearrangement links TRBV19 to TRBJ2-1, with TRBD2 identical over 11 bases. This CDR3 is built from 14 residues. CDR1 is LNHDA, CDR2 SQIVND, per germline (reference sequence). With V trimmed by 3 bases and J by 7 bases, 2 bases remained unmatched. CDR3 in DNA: TGTGCCAGTAGTATCCCTAGCGGGAGGAATGAGCAGTTCTTC. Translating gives CASSIPSGRNEQFF. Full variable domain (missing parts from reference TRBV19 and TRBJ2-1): DGGITQSPKYLFRKEGQNVTLSCEQNLNHDAMYWYRQDPGQGLRLIYYSQIVNDFQKGDIAEGYSVSREKKESFPLTVTSAQKNPTAFYLCASSIPSGRNEQFFGPGTRLTVL.

Here the CDR3 DNA reads TGTGCCAGCAGCTTAGGTGGCGGCTACGAGCAGTACGTC. It codes for CASSLGGGYEQYV. The chain couples TRBV7-2 to TRBJ2-7; no reliable D call. Germline CDR1 is SGHTA and CDR2 is FQGNSA. This CDR3 is built from 13 residues. V was pared by 1 base and J by 3 bases, with 7 bases between.

CDR3 protein: CATSSRTRDRTDTQYF. CDR3 sequence (DNA): TGTGCCACCAGTTCCCGGACACGAGACCGCACAGATACGCAGTATTTT. The gene calls are TRBV24-1 and TRBJ2-3; tentative D call: TRBD1 (5 bases). CDR1 is KGHDR, CDR2 SFDVKD, per germline. CDR3 length: 16 residues. Trimming cost V 6 bases and J 1 base, with 16 bases left between them.

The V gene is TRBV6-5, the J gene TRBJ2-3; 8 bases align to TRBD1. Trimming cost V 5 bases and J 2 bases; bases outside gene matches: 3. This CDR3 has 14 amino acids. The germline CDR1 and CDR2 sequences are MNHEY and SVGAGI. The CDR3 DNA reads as TGTGCCAGCAGTAGACAGGGGCTCACAGATACGCAGTATTTT. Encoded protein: CASSRQGLTDTQYF.

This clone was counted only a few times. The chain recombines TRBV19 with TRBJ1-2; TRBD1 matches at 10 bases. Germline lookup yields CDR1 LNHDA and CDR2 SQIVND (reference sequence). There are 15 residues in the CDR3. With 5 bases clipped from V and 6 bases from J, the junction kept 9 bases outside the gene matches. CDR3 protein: CASSFSGTGANGYTF. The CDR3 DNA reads TGTGCCAGTAGTTTTTCCGGGACAGGGGCAAATGGCTACACCTTC.

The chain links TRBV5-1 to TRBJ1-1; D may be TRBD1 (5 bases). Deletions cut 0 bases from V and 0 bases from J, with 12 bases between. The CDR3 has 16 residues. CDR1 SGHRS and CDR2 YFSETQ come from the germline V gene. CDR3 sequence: CASSLEARGLNTEAFF. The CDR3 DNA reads TGCGCCAGCAGCTTGGAGGCAAGGGGCCTGAACACTGAAGCTTTCTTT.

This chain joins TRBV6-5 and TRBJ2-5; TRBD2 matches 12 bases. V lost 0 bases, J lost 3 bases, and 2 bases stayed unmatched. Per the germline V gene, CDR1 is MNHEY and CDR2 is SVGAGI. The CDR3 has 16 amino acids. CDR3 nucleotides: TGTGCCAGCAGTTACTCGACTAGCGGGAGTAAAGAGACCCAGTACTTC. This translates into CASSYSTSGSKETQYF.

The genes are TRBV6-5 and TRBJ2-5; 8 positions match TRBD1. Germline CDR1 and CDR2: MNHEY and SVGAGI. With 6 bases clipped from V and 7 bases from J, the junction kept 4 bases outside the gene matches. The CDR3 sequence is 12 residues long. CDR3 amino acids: CASSPTGGTQYF. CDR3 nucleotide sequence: TGTGCCAGCAGCCCAACAGGGGGGACCCAGTACTTC.

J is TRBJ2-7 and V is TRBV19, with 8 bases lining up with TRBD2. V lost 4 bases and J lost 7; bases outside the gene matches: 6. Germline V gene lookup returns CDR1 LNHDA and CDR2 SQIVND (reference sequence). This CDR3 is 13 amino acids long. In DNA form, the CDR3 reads TGTGCCAGTAGTAACGGACTAGCCGGGGAGCAGTACGTC. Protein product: CASSNGLAGEQYV.

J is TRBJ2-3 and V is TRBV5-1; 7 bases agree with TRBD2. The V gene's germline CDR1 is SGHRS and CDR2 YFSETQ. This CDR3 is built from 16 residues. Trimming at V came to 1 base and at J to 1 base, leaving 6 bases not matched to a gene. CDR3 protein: CASSLRLASRTDTQYF. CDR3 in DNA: TGCGCCAGCAGCTTGAGACTAGCTTCGCGCACAGATACGCAGTATTTT.

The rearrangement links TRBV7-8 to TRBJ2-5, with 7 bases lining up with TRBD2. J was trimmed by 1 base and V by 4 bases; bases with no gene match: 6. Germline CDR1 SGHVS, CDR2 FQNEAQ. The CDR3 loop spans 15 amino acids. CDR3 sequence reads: CASSSSGTRQETQYF. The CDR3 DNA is TGTGCCAGCAGCTCGAGCGGGACTCGCCAAGAGACCCAGTACTTC.

CDR3 DNA sequence: TGTGCCAGCAGCTTAGGTTACGGTTACAATGAGCAGTTCTTC. Amino acid sequence: CASSLGYGYNEQFF. The rearrangement joins TRBV7-2 to TRBJ2-1; D not resolved. V lost 1 base to trimming and J lost 4 bases, with 8 bases between them. Looked up from germline, CDR1 is SGHTA and CDR2 is FQGNSA. The CDR3 is 14 amino acids.

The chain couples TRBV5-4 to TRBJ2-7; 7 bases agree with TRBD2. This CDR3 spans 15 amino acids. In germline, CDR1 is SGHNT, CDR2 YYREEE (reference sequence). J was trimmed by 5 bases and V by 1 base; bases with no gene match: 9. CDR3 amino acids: CASSLFGRPPNEQYF. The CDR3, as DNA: TGTGCCAGCAGCTTGTTCGGGAGGCCCCCGAACGAGCAGTACTTC.

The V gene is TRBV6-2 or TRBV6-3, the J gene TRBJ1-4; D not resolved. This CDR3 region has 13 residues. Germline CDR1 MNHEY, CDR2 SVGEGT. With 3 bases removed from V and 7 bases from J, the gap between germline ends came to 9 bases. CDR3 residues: CASSYSSLEKLFF. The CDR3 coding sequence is TGTGCCAGCAGTTATTCCTCCCTTGAAAAACTGTTTTTT.

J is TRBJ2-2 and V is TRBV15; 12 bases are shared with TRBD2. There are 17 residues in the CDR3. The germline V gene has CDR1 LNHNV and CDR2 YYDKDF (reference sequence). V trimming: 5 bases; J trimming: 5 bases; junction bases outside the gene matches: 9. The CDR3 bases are TGTGCCACCAGCGAACGGCCTAGCGGGAGGGCTACCGGGGAGCTGTTTTTT. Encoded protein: CATSERPSGRATGELFF.

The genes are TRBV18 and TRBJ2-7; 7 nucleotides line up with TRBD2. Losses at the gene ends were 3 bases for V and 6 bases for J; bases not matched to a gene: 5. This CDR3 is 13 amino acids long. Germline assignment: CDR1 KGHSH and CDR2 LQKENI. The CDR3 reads CASSPREGAEQYV. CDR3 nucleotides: TGTGCCAGCTCACCCAGGGAGGGCGCCGAGCAGTACGTC.

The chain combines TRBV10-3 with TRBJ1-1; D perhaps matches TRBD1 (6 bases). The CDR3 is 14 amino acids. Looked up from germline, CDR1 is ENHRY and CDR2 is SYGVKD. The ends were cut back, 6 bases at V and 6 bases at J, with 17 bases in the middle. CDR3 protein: CAIRGTFGSSEAFF. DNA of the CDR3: TGTGCCATCAGGGGGACATTTGGAAGCTCTGAAGCTTTCTTT.

CDR3 nucleotides: TGTGCCAGCAGCTTAGTAGCGTCTAGCACAGATACGCAGTATTTT. Its protein is CASSLVASSTDTQYF. The J gene is TRBJ2-3, the V gene TRBV11-1; possibly TRBD2 for D (5 bases). The CDR3 is 15 amino acids. In germline, CDR1 is SGHAT, CDR2 FQDESV (reference sequence). Trimming stripped 1 base from V and 0 bases from J, with 8 bases between.

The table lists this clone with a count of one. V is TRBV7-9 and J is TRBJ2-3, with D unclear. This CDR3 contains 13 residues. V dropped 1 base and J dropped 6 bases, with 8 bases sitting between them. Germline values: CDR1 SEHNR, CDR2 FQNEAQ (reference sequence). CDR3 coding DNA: TGTGCCAGCAGCTTAGGGGCAGATGATACGCAGTATTTT. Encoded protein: CASSLGADDTQYF.